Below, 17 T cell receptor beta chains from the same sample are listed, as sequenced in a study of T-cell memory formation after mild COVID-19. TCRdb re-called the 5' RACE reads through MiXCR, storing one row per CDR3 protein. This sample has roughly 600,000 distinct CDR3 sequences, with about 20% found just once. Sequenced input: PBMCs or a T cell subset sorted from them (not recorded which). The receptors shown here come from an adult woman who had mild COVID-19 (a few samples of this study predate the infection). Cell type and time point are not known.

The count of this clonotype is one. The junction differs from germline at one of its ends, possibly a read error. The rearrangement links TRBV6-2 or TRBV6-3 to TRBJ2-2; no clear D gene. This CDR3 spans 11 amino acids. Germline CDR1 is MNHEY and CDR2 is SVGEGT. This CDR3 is CACSYLGELFF. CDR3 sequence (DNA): TGTGCCTGCAGTTACCTAGGGGAGCTGTTTTTT.

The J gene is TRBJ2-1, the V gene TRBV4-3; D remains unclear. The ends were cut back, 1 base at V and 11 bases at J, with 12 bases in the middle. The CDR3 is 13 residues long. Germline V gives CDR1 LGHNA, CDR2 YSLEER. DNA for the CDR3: TGCGCCAGCAGCCAAGTCCCAGGTTACCAGCAGTTCTTC. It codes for CASSQVPGYQQFF.

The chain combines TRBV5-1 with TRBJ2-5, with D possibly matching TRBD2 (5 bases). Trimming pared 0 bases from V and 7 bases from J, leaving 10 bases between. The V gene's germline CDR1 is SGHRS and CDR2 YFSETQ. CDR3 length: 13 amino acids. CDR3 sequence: CASSLGPAGTQYF. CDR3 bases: TGCGCCAGCAGCTTGGGCCCTGCGGGGACCCAGTACTTC.

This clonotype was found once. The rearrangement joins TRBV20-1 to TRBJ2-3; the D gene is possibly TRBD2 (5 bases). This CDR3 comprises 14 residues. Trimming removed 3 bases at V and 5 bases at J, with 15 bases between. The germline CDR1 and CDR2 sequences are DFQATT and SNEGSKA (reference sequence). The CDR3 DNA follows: TGCAGTGCTAGGACGGAGTTACGGGGAGATACGCAGTATTTT. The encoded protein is CSARTELRGDTQYF.

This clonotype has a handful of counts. DNA for the CDR3: TGTGCCAGCAGCCAAGGGTTCCCTAGCGGGATTAGTAATGAGCAGTTCTTC. Amino acids: CASSQGFPSGISNEQFF. The chain employs TRBV3-1 and TRBJ2-1; TRBD2 aligns across 9 bases. V shed 1 base, J shed 7 bases, and the junction held 11 bases outside the gene matches. CDR3 size: 17 residues. Per the germline V gene, CDR1 is LGHDT and CDR2 is YNNKEL (reference sequence).

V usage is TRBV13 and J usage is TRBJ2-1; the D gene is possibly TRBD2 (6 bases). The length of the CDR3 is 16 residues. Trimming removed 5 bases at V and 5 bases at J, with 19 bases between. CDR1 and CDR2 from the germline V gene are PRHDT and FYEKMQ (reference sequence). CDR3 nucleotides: TGTGCCAGCAGCCCCGACTCGGGCGGGAAGAACAATGAGCAGTTCTTC. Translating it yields CASSPDSGGKNNEQFF.

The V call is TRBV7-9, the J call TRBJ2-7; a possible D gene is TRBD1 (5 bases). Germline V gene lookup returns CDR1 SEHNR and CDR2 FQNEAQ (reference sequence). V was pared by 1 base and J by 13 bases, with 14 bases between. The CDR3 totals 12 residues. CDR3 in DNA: TGTGCCAGCAGCTTAGAAGCACAGGCAGCATACTTC. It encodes CASSLEAQAAYF.

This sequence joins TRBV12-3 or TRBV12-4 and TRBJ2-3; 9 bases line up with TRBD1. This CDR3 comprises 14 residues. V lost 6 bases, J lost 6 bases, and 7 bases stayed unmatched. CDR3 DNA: TGTGCCAGCAGAACGACAGGGGGAGGGGATACGCAGTATTTT. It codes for CASRTTGGGDTQYF.

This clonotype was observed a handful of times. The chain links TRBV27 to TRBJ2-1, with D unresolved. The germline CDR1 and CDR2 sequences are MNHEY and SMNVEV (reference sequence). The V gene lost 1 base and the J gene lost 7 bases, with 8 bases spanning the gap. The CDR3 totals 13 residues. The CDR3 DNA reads TGTGCCAGCAGTTTATATAGGTATAATGAGCAGTTCTTC. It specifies CASSLYRYNEQFF.

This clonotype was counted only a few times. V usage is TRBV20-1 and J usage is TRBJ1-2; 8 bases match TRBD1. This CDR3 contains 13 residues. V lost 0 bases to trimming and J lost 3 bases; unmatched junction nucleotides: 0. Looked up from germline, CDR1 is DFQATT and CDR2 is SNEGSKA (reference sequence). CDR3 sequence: CSAREQGDYGYTF. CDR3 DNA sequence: TGCAGTGCTAGAGAACAGGGGGACTATGGCTACACCTTC.

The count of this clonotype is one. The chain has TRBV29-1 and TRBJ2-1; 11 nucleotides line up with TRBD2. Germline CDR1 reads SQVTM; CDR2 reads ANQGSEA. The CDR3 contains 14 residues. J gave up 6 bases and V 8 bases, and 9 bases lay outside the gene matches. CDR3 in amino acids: CSQSGTSGSNEQFF. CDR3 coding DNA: TGCAGCCAATCCGGGACTAGCGGTTCCAATGAGCAGTTCTTC.

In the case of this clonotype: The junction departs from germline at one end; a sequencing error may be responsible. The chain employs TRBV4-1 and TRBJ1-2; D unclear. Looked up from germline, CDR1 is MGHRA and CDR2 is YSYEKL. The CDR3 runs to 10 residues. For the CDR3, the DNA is TGCGCCAGCGGCCACGAGGGCTACACCTTC. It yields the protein CASGHEGYTF.

In nucleotides, the CDR3 is TGTGCCAGCAGCCTCCCTTTAGGCAGGGACGCAGATACGCAGTATTTT. Its protein is CASSLPLGRDADTQYF. The chain carries TRBV7-9 and TRBJ2-3, with D perhaps being TRBD1 or TRBD2 (5 bases each). Germline CDR1 is SEHNR and CDR2 is FQNEAQ (reference sequence). This CDR3 has 16 residues. Trimming left V 5 bases short and J 4 bases short, with 19 bases between.

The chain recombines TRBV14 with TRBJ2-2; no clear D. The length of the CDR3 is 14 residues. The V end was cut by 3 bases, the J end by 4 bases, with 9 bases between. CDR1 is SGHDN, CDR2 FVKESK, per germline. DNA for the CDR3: TGTGCCAGCAGCCAGACCCACGCCACCGGGGAGCTGTTTTTT. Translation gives CASSQTHATGELFF.

The CDR3 coding sequence is TGTGCCAGCAGCTTATCCCGAGGGCCGGGCTACGAGCAGTACTTC. As protein: CASSLSRGPGYEQYF. This chain joins TRBV5-5 and TRBJ2-7, with D possibly matching TRBD2 (5 bases). This CDR3 contains 15 residues. Germline lookup yields CDR1 SGHKS and CDR2 YYEKEE (reference sequence). V lost 2 bases, J lost 3 bases, and 15 bases lay in between. Using reference TRBV5-5 and TRBJ2-7 for the parts outside the CDR3, the full variable domain is DAGVTQSPTHLIKTRGQQVTLRCSPISGHKSVSWYQQVLGQGPQFIFQYYEKEERGRGNFPDRFSARQFPNYSSELNVNALLLGDSALYLCASSLSRGPGYEQYFGPGTRLTVT.

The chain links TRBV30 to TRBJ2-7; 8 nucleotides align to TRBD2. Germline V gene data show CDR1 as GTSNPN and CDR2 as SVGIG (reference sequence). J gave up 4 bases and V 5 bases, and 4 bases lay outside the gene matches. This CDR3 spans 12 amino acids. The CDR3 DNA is TGTGCCTGGGACGGGGGGGGTTACGAGCAGTACTTC. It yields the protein CAWDGGGYEQYF.

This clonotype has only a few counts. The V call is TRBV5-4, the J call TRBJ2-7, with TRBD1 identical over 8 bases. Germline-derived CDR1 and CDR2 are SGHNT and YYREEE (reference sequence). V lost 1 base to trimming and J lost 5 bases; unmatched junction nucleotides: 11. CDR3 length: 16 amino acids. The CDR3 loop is CASSLRAGGAGDEQYF. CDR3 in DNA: TGTGCCAGCAGCTTGAGGGCAGGGGGCGCCGGGGACGAGCAGTACTTC.